Below, 14 T cell receptor beta chains from the same sample are listed, as sequenced in a study of shared clonotypes between healthy human individuals (dated by TCRdb to the early 2020s). Library preparation employed the immunoSEQ multiplex PCR assay. TCRdb took over this immuneACCESS table, retaining in-frame rearrangements with V and J assigned. Such tables are incomplete; in checked studies, under half of the missing clones stem from an unresolved V gene, and the remainder is unexplained. The table for this sample lists a few million clones; nearly 97% of them were counted only once. The top ten hold approximately 0.13% of the sample. Material: naive CD4+ T cells sorted from blood. The cell subset or site label of this sample denotes: CD45RA+ positively selected. These receptors were collected from a man between 18 and 29 years old in good health.

The V call is TRBV4-3, the J call TRBJ2-7; 15 bases are shared with TRBD2. V gave up 5 bases and J gave up 2 bases; unmatched junction bases: 7. Germline lookup yields CDR1 LGHNA and CDR2 YSLEER. The CDR3 length is 17 residues. The CDR3 DNA reads TGCGCCAGCAGCGAAGGACTAGCGGGAGGGTCGGCCTACGAGCAGTACTTC. Translating it yields CASSEGLAGGSAYEQYF.

The J gene is TRBJ1-5, the V gene TRBV30; D perhaps matches TRBD1 (6 bases). The germline gives CDR1 GTSNPN, CDR2 SVGIG (reference sequence). This CDR3 spans 15 amino acids. V lost 1 base and J 0 bases, leaving 10 bases between the germline ends. The CDR3 protein is CAWSERTVSNQPQHF. The CDR3, as DNA: TGTGCCTGGAGTGAACGGACAGTTAGCAATCAGCCCCAGCATTTT.

The J gene is TRBJ2-1, the V gene TRBV11-2, with TRBD2 matching over 7 bases. The CDR3 covers 15 residues. Trimming at V came to 1 base and at J to 12 bases, leaving 12 bases not matched to a gene. In germline, CDR1 is SGHAT, CDR2 FQNNGV. The CDR3 protein is CASSLVAGVGEGQFF. Written as DNA, the CDR3 is TGTGCCAGCAGCTTAGTGGCGGGAGTCGGCGAGGGGCAGTTCTTC.

This chain links TRBV6-6 with TRBJ2-2; TRBD2 aligns across 7 bases. The trim removed 6 bases at V and 6 bases at J, leaving 10 bases unmatched. Germline loops: CDR1 MNHNY, CDR2 SVGAGI (reference sequence). CDR3 length: 15 residues. The CDR3 DNA reads TGTGCCAGCAGCCGCAGGGAGGGGCATCCCGGGGAGCTGTTTTTT. Translated, it gives CASSRREGHPGELFF.

This chain connects TRBV19 to TRBJ2-1, with TRBD2 matching 7 bases. The V and J ends lost 4 bases and 2 bases, in that order; junction bases with no gene match: 8. Germline V gives CDR1 LNHDA, CDR2 SQIVND (reference sequence). This CDR3 has 16 residues. The CDR3 nucleotides are TGTGCCAGTAGTAGGGGACGAGCGGGGACCTACAATGAGCAGTTCTTC. This codes for CASSRGRAGTYNEQFF.

This clone was observed once. This chain connects TRBV6-4 to TRBJ2-1; 11 nucleotides agree with TRBD2. The CDR3 covers 15 residues. Trimming removed 5 bases from V and 6 bases from J; junction bases left unmatched: 6. Germline assignment: CDR1 MRHNA and CDR2 SNTAGT. Here the CDR3 DNA reads TGTGCCAGCAGTCTCGGACTAGCGGGTGGCAATGAGCAGTTCTTC. Translation gives CASSLGLAGGNEQFF.

The rearrangement joins TRBV2 to TRBJ1-1, with D unresolved. CDR1 SNHLY and CDR2 FYNNEI come from the germline V gene. The V and J ends lost 10 bases and 1 base respectively, with 22 bases between them. The CDR3 consists of 16 residues. CDR3: CAIYNTPPGQNTEAFF. The DNA for the CDR3 is TGTGCCATCTATAATACCCCGCCTGGGCAGAACACTGAAGCTTTCTTT.

The V gene is TRBV5-1, the J gene TRBJ1-1, with a possible D match to TRBD1 (5 bases). V dropped 0 bases and J dropped 1 base, with 10 bases sitting between them. Germline V gene data show CDR1 as SGHRS and CDR2 as YFSETQ. This CDR3 is 15 amino acids long. DNA for the CDR3: TGCGCCAGCAGCTTGGTCGGCAGGGCGAACACTGAAGCTTTCTTT. This codes for CASSLVGRANTEAFF.

V usage is TRBV19 and J usage is TRBJ1-1, with 8 bases aligning to TRBD1. V lost 7 bases and J lost 6; bases outside the gene matches: 10. From germline, CDR1 is LNHDA and CDR2 SQIVND (reference sequence). CDR3 length: 14 residues. The CDR3 reads CASNLGQGISEAFF. CDR3 nucleotide sequence: TGTGCCAGTAATCTAGGACAGGGCATTTCTGAAGCTTTCTTT.

The CDR3 coding sequence is TGTGCCTGGAATTGGTGGGAGACCCAGTACTTC. As protein: CAWNWWETQYF. V is TRBV30 and J is TRBJ2-5; D remains ambiguous. V gave up 4 bases and J gave up 5 bases, with 8 bases separating them. This CDR3 has 11 amino acids. CDR1 and CDR2 from the germline V gene are GTSNPN and SVGIG (reference sequence).

This rearrangement joins TRBV5-6 to TRBJ2-2, with TRBD2 matching over 12 bases. Germline CDR1 SGHDT, CDR2 YYEEEE. The CDR3 has 15 amino acids. The V and J ends lost 5 bases and 7 bases, in that order; junction bases with no gene match: 6. CDR3 loop: CASRPSGRAVGELFF. CDR3 in DNA: TGTGCCAGCAGGCCTAGCGGGAGGGCCGTCGGGGAGCTGTTTTTT.

Worth noting for this clone: This specimen includes other DNA sequences encoding the same CDR3. CDR3: CASRPGGNQPQHF. DNA of the CDR3: TGTGCCAGCAGACCAGGGGGAAATCAGCCCCAGCATTTT. The V call is TRBV6-5, the J call TRBJ1-5, with 7 nucleotides matching TRBD1. Germline assignment: CDR1 MNHEY and CDR2 SVGAGI. The V and J ends lost 6 bases and 4 bases, in that order; junction bases with no gene match: 3. There are 13 residues in the CDR3.

Note on this clone: Other DNA sequences in this sample translate to the same CDR3. The chain carries TRBV6-5 and TRBJ2-1; no clear D. Per the germline V gene, CDR1 is MNHEY and CDR2 is SVGAGI. V was pared by 2 bases and J by 3 bases, with 5 bases between. CDR3 length: 13 amino acids. In DNA, the CDR3 is TGTGCCAGCAGTTACAACCGCTACAATGAGCAGTTCTTC. It codes for CASSYNRYNEQFF.

This chain joins TRBV6-5 and TRBJ2-2; TRBD2 aligns across 8 bases. Trimming took 7 bases from V and 4 from J; bases not matched to a gene: 8. Germline values: CDR1 MNHEY, CDR2 SVGAGI. This CDR3 region has 15 residues. CDR3 sequence reads: CASKMSGGSTGELFF. The CDR3, as DNA: TGTGCCAGCAAGATGAGCGGGGGCTCCACCGGGGAGCTGTTTTTT.